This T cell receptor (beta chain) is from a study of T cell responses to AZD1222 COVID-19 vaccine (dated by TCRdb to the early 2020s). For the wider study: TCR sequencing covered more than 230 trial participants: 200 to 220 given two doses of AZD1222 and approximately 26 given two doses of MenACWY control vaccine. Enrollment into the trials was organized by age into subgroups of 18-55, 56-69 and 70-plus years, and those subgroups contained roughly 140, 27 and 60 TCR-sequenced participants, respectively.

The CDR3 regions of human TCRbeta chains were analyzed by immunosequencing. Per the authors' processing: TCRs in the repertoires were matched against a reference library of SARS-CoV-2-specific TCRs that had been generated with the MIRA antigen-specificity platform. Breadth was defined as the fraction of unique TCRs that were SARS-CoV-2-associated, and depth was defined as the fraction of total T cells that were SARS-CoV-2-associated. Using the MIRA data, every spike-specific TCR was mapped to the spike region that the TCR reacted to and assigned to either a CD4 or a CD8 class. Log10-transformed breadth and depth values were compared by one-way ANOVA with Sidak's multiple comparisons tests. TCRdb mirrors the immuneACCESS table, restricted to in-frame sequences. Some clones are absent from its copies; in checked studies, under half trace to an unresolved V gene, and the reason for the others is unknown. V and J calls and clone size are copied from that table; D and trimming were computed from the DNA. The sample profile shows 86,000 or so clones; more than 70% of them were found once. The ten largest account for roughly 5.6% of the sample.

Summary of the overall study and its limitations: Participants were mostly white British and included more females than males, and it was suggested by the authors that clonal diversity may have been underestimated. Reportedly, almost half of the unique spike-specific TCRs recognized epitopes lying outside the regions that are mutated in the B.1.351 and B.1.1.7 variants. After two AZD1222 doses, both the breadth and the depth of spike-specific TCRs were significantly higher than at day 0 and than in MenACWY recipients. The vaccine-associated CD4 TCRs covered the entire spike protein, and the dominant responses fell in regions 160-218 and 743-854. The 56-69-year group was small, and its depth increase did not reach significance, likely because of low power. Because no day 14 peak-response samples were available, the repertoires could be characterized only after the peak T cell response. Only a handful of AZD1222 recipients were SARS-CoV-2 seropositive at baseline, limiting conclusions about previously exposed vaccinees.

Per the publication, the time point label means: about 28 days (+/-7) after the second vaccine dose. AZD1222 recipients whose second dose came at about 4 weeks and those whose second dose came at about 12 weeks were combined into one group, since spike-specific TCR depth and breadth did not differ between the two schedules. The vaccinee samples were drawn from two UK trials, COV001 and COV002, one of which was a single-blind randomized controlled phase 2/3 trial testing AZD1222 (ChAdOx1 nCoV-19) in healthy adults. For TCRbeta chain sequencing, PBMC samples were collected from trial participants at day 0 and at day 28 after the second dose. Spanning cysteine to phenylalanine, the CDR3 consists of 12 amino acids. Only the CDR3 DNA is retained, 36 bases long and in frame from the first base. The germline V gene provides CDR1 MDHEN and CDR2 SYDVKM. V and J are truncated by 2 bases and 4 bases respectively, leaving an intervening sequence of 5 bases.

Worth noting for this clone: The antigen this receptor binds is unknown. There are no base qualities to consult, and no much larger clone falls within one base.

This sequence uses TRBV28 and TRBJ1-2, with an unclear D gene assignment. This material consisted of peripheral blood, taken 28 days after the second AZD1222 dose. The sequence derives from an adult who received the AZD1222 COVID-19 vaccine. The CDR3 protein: CASSLSGYGYTF. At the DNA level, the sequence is TGTGCCAGCAGTTTAAGCGGCTATGGCTACACCTTC.